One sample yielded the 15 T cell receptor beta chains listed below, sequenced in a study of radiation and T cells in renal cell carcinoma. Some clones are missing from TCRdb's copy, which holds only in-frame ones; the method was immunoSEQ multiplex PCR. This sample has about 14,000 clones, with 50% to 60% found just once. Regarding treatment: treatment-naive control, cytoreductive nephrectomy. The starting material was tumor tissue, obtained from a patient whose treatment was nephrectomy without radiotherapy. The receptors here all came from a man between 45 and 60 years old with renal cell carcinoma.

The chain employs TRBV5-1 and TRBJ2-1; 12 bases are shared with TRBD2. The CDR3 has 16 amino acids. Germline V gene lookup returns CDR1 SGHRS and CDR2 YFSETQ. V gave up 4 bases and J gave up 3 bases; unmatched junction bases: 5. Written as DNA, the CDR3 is TGCGCCAGCAGCAGGGGACTAGCGGGCGTCTACAATGAGCAGTTCTTC. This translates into CASSRGLAGVYNEQFF.

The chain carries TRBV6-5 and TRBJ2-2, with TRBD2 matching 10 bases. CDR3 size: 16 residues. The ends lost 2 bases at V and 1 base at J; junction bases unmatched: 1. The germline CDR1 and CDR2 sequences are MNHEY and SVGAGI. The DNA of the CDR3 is TGTGCCAGCAGTTACCGGACTAGCGGGAACACCGGGGAGCTGTTTTTT. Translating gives CASSYRTSGNTGELFF.

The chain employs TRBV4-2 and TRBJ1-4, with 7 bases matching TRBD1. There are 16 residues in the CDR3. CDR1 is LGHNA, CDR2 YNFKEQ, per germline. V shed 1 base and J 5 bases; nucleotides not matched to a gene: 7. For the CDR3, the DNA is TGTGCCAGCAGCCAAGGAATCGGACAGGAGAATGAAAAACTGTTTTTT. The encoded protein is CASSQGIGQENEKLFF.

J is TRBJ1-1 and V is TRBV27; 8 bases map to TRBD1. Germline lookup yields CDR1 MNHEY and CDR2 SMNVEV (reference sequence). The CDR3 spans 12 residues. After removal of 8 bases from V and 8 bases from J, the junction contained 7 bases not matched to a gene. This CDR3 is CASGDRFPEAFF. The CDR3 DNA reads TGTGCCAGCGGGGACAGGTTCCCGGAAGCTTTCTTT.

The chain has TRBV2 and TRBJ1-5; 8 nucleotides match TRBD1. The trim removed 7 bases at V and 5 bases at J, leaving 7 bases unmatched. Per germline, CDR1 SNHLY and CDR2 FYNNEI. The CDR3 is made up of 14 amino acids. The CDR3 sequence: CASTPGQAYQPQHF. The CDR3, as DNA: TGTGCCAGCACCCCGGGACAGGCTTATCAGCCCCAGCATTTT.

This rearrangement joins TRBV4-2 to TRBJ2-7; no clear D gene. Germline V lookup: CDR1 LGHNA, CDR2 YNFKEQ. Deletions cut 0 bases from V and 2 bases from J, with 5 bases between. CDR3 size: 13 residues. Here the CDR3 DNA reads TGTGCCAGCAGCCAAGATAGGACCTACGAGCAGTACTTC. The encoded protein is CASSQDRTYEQYF.

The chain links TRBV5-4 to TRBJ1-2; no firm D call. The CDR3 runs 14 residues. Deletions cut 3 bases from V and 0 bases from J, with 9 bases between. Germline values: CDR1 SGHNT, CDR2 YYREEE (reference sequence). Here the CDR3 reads CASSSEPANYGYTF. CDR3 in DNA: TGTGCCAGCAGCTCTGAACCGGCTAACTATGGCTACACCTTC.

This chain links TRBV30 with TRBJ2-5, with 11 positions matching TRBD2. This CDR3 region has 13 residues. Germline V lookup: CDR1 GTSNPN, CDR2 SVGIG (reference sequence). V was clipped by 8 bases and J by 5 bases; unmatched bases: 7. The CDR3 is CAGTSGGRETQYF. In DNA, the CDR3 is TGTGCCGGGACTAGCGGAGGCAGGGAGACCCAGTACTTC.

The CDR3 nucleotides are TGTGCCAGCAGCGTAGGTGGGACAGGCATCTACGAGCAGTACTTC. Translating gives CASSVGGTGIYEQYF. The chain uses TRBV9 and TRBJ2-7; TRBD1 agrees at 8 bases. V dropped 0 bases and J dropped 3; count of bases not matched to a gene: 5. Germline V gene data show CDR1 as SGDLS and CDR2 as YYNGEE. The CDR3 sequence is 15 residues long.

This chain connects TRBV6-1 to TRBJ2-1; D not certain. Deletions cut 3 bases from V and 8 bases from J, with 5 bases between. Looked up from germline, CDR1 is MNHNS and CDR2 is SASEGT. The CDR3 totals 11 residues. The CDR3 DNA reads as TGTGCCAGCAGTGAGCCGCATGAGCAGTTCTTC. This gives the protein CASSEPHEQFF.

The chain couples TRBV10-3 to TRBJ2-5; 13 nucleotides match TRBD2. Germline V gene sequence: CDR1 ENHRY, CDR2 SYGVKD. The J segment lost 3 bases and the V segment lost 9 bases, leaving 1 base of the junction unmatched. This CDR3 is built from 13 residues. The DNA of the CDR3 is TGTGCCATGGGGACTAGCGGGGAAGAGACCCAGTACTTC. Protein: CAMGTSGEETQYF.

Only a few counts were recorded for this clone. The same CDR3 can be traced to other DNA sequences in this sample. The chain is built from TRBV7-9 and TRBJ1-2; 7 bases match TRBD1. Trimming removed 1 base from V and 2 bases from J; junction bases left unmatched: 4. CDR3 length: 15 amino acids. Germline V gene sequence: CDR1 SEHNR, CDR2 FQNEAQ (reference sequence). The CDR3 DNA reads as TGTGCCAGCAGCTTAGGACAGGGTACCAACTATGGCTACACCTTC. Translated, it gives CASSLGQGTNYGYTF. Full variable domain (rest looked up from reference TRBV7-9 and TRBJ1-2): DTGVSQNPRHKITKRGQNVTFRCDPISEHNRLYWYRQTLGQGPEFLTYFQNEAQLEKSRLLSDRFSAERPKGSFSTLEIQRTEQGDSAMYLCASSLGQGTNYGYTFGSGTRLTVV.

CDR3 coding DNA: TGTGCCAGCAGTGAAGGAAGGGTCGCGACTAGCGGAGATACGCAGTATTTT. Translating it yields CASSEGRVATSGDTQYF. The chain couples TRBV2 to TRBJ2-3, with TRBD2 matching over 9 bases. The germline gives CDR1 SNHLY, CDR2 FYNNEI. The CDR3 sequence is 17 residues long. With 1 base clipped from V and 5 bases from J, the junction kept 10 bases outside the gene matches.

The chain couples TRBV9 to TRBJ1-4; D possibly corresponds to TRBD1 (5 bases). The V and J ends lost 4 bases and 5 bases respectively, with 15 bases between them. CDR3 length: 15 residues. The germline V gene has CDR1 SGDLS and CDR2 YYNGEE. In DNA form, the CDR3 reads TGTGCCAGCAGCCCAATGACACAGGTCAATGAAAAACTGTTTTTT. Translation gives CASSPMTQVNEKLFF.

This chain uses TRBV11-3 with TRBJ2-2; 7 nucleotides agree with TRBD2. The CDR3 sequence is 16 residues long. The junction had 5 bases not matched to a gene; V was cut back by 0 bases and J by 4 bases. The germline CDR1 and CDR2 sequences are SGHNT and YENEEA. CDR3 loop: CASSLDSGIITGELFF. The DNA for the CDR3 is TGTGCCAGCAGCTTAGACAGCGGGATAATCACCGGGGAGCTGTTTTTT.